The 6 T cell receptor beta chains below come from one sample, sequenced in a study of blood T cell repertoires in COVID-19. Repertoires were generated with immunoSEQ multiplex PCR, while TCRdb's copy carries only in-frame clones and drops some. The sample records under 350,000 clones, roughly 89% being singletons. Specimen: peripheral blood. Every receptor here comes from a man between 40 and 49 years old with acute or convalescent COVID-19.

The V call is TRBV30, the J call TRBJ2-3, with 9 bases lining up with TRBD2. Germline V gives CDR1 GTSNPN, CDR2 SVGIG (reference sequence). This CDR3 spans 13 amino acids. The V and J ends lost 3 bases and 3 bases, in that order; junction bases with no gene match: 1. This chain's CDR3 is CAWRTSGTDTQYF. For the CDR3, the DNA is TGTGCCTGGAGGACTAGCGGAACAGATACGCAGTATTTT. Drawing the rest from reference TRBV30 and TRBJ2-3, the complete variable domain is SQTIHQWPATLVQPVGSPLSLECTVEGTSNPNLYWYRQAAGRGLQLLFYSVGIGQISSEVPQNLSASRPQDRQFILSSKKLLLSDSGFYLCAWRTSGTDTQYFGPGTRLTVL.

V usage is TRBV20-1 and J usage is TRBJ1-1; D call uncertain. The germline gives CDR1 DFQATT, CDR2 SNEGSKA (reference sequence). The CDR3 has 11 residues. V lost 1 base, J lost 12 bases, and 12 bases lay in between. This chain's CDR3 is CSARGAPGSFF. The CDR3, as DNA: TGCAGTGCTAGAGGGGCCCCTGGTTCTTTCTTT.

V usage is TRBV27 and J usage is TRBJ1-2, with TRBD1 as a possible D gene (6 bases). This CDR3 has 18 amino acids. Germline V lookup: CDR1 MNHEY, CDR2 SMNVEV (reference sequence). V gave up 3 bases and J gave up 0 bases, with 20 bases separating them. Written as DNA, the CDR3 is TGTGCCAGCAGTTTGGGGCTAGGCAGGGACACAACTAACTATGGCTACACCTTC. The encoded protein is CASSLGLGRDTTNYGYTF.

This clone was counted once. The rearrangement links TRBV3-1 (or the pseudogene TRBV3-2) to TRBJ1-6, with D uncertain. Trimming shortened V by 4 bases and J by 2 bases, and 9 bases separated the two germline ends. Germline assignment: CDR1 LGHDT and CDR2 YNNKEL (reference sequence). This CDR3 has 15 amino acids. For the CDR3, the DNA is TGTGCCAGCAGCCGGGTCGGGGCCTATAATTCACCCCTCCACTTT. Amino acids: CASSRVGAYNSPLHF.

J is TRBJ1-1 and V is TRBV18, with D possibly matching TRBD1 (5 bases). This CDR3 comprises 14 residues. Per germline, CDR1 KGHSH and CDR2 LQKENI. Between the trimmed V and J ends, which lost 3 bases and 3 bases, there was a span of 11 bases. CDR3 coding DNA: TGTGCCAGCTCACCCTCGGGGGATGACACTGAAGCTTTCTTT. It is translated as CASSPSGDDTEAFF.

This sequence joins TRBV6-1 and TRBJ1-2; the D gene is possibly TRBD1 (6 bases). Germline V CDR1 and CDR2: MNHNS, SASEGT. The ends were cut back, 3 bases at V and 6 bases at J, with 11 bases in the middle. This CDR3 has 13 residues. In DNA, the CDR3 is TGTGCCAGCAGTGATGGGGCAGGGGATGGCTACACCTTC. It translates to CASSDGAGDGYTF.